Listed below are T cell receptor beta chains from one sample, sequenced in a study of T cell changes during pregnancy in multiple sclerosis. Some clones are missing from TCRdb's copy, which holds only in-frame ones; the method was immunoSEQ multiplex PCR. The repertoire holds about 75,000 clones, with 85% to 95% as singletons. The specimen was CD4+ T cells from peripheral blood mononuclear cells, collected before pregnancy. These receptors all stem from a female donor with multiple sclerosis, enrolled in a pregnancy study. Each CDR3 is given with its conserved first and last residue. Clone size is stated in some rows and not others, as once, few, many or a class when expanded.

.,TRBJ2-5,TRBV27,CASSIAGGIWETQYF
.,TRBJ2-1,TRBV18,CASSLTGTADNEQFF
.,TRBJ1-2,TRBV6-5,CASSYSIWTGQGYTF
.,TRBJ2-3,TRBV27,CASSFARADTQYF
.,TRBJ2-5,TRBV2,CASSAGSRETQYF
.,TRBJ1-3,TRBV10-3,CAIKEGGGNTIYF
.,TRBJ1-3,TRBV15,CATRSGSSGNTIYF
.,TRBJ1-2,TRBV19,CASSVTPGQGNYGYTF
.,TRBJ1-2,TRBV19,CASSQQRDYGYTF
.,TRBJ2-2,TRBV6-1,CASTRTGELFF
.,TRBJ1-1,TRBV5-5,CASSLGTVGEAFF
.,TRBJ2-6,TRBV19,CASSTPGSGANVLTF
.,TRBJ2-1,TRBV15,CATSRDRGSSYNEQFF
.,TRBJ2-1,TRBV5-1,CASSLGGTVYNEQFF
.,TRBJ2-1,TRBV14,CASSLGRIEQFF
.,TRBJ2-3,TRBV29-1,CTGIHSGNTDTQYF
once,TRBJ2-7,TRBV7-8,CASSLVLAGPYEQYF
.,TRBJ1-6,TRBV7-9,CASSPLTPRESPLHF
once,TRBJ2-2,TRBV30,CAWSGLAGLAGELFF
.,TRBJ2-2,TRBV15,CATSSPKGRSGTGELFF
.,TRBJ2-5,TRBV6-6,CASRPSGRAKETQYF
.,TRBJ2-5,TRBV28,CASTRLAAGRETQYF
.,TRBJ2-5,TRBV7-9,CASSPSGGWEATQYF
.,TRBJ2-1,TRBV27,CASSLSRNEQFF
.,TRBJ1-4,TRBV6-1,CASSLGGAGEKLFF
once,TRBJ2-3,TRBV6-4,CASSVREGTDTQYF
.,TRBJ2-1,TRBV15,CATSKQGQGGNEQFF
.,TRBJ1-6,TRBV7-9,CASSLTGSNSPLHF
.,TRBJ1-1,TRBV18,CASSPGQGNTEAFF
once,TRBJ1-1,TRBV7-8,CASSLMYRAGTEAFF
.,TRBJ2-1,TRBV28,CASNRRVNEQFF
few,TRBJ1-2,TRBV9,CASSVDQYQATF
.,TRBJ1-2,TRBV7-9,CASSVLTDSYGYTF
.,TRBJ1-1,TRBV30,CAWSTRGNTEAFF
.,TRBJ1-4,TRBV7-2,CASSFGRGPDNEKLFF
.,TRBJ2-3,TRBV9,CASSVSSGNSDTQYF
.,TRBJ2-3,TRBV5-5,CASIYEGDGTDTQYF
.,TRBJ2-2,TRBV30,CAWRPRGDGELFF
.,TRBJ2-7,TRBV7-2,CASSPRTSGGPMSSYEQYF
.,TRBJ2-5,TRBV5-1,CASSSNLNRRLPSGTQYF
.,TRBJ2-7,TRBV6-5,CASSFYVGQSYEQYF
.,TRBJ2-7,TRBV6-1,CASSEAATVISYEQYF
.,TRBJ2-6,TRBV9,CASSVLAGFSGANVLTF
.,TRBJ2-5,TRBV27,CASSLRIQETQYF
.,TRBJ1-1,TRBV7-9,CASSAGSRAFF
few,TRBJ1-6,TRBV6-5,CASSGGIALHF
.,TRBJ1-1,TRBV27,CASSTREFRDTEAFF
.,TRBJ2-7,TRBV5-1,CASSPELASYEQYF
.,TRBJ2-3,TRBV5-5,CASSPDRAVSVGTQYF
.,TRBJ1-1,TRBV18,CASSRDINTEAFF
.,TRBJ2-7,TRBV5-1,CASSPSRTGAYEQYF
.,TRBJ1-4,TRBV4-3,CASSQAGTGLEKLFF
.,TRBJ2-2,TRBV5-1,CASSGTGAGELFF
.,TRBJ2-7,TRBV6-1,CASSASSGGVNSYEQYF